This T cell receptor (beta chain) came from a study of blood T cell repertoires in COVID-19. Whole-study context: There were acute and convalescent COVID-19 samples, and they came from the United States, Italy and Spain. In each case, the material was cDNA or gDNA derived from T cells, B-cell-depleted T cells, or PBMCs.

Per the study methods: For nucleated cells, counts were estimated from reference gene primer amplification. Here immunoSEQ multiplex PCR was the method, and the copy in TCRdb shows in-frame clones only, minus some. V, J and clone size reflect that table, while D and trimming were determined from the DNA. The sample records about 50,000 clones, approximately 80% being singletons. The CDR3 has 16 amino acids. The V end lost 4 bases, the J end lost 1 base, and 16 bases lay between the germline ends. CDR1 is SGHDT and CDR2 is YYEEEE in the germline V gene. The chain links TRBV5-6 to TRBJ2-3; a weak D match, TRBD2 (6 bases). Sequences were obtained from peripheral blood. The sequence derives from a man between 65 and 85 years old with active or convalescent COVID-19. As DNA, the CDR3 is TGTGCCAGCAGCCCCAGGGTGACTAGAGGCACAGATACGCAGTATTTT. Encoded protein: CASSPRVTRGTDTQYF.